The 25 T cell receptor beta chains reported below all come from one sample, sequenced in a study of OX40 agonist ivuxolimab in advanced cancers. Here immunoSEQ multiplex PCR was the method, and the copy in TCRdb shows in-frame clones only, minus some. The table shows some 80,000 clones, with about 89% occurring only once. Sequencing used CD4+ or CD8+ T cells sorted from blood, obtained in a trial of the OX40 agonist ivuxolimab. These receptors were collected from an adult with an advanced solid tumor such as melanoma, head and neck, liver or kidney cancer.

The chain couples TRBV27 to TRBJ2-3, with TRBD2 matching 12 bases. This CDR3 contains 16 residues. CDR1 is MNHEY, CDR2 SMNVEV, per germline (reference sequence). Losses at the gene ends were 6 bases for V and 0 bases for J; bases not matched to a gene: 4. As DNA, the CDR3 is TGTGCCAGCAGCCGACTAGCGGGAGCTAGCACAGATACGCAGTATTTT. Translating it yields CASSRLAGASTDTQYF.

The chain recombines TRBV6-6 with TRBJ1-6; D perhaps matches TRBD1 (6 bases). The V end lost 5 bases, the J end lost 8 bases, and 16 bases lay between the germline ends. The CDR3 is made up of 15 amino acids. Germline values: CDR1 MNHNY, CDR2 SVGAGI (reference sequence). Written as DNA, the CDR3 is TGTGCCAGCAGTCCTTTAGGGGGGAACCATTCACCCCTCCACTTT. Its translation: CASSPLGGNHSPLHF.

The V and J genes are TRBV9 and TRBJ1-5; D not resolved. The CDR3 consists of 13 residues. From germline, CDR1 is SGDLS and CDR2 YYNGEE. Trimming stripped 4 bases from V and 5 bases from J, with 10 bases between. The CDR3 DNA follows: TGTGCCAGCAGCCCCGGGCCCGATCAGCCCCAGCATTTT. Translation gives CASSPGPDQPQHF.

The rearrangement joins TRBV9 to TRBJ2-5, with 8 bases aligning to TRBD2. The CDR3 sequence is 16 residues long. V was clipped by 0 bases and J by 2 bases; unmatched bases: 6. Germline loops: CDR1 SGDLS, CDR2 YYNGEE. CDR3 coding DNA: TGTGCCAGCAGCGTAGGGGAGCGGGGGTTTCAAGAGACCCAGTACTTC. Translated: CASSVGERGFQETQYF.

This rearrangement joins TRBV4-1 to TRBJ2-3; 8 bases are shared with TRBD2. This CDR3 spans 17 amino acids. CDR1 and CDR2 (germline): MGHRA, YSYEKL. Germline trimming cut 4 bases from V and 3 bases from J; bases unmatched to any gene: 12. This CDR3 is CASSPSAAGEGTDTQYF. The CDR3 DNA reads TGCGCCAGCAGCCCTTCCGCAGCGGGGGAGGGGACAGATACGCAGTATTTT.

The chain employs TRBV6-1 and TRBJ1-1; TRBD1 is a possible D gene (5 bases). The V gene lost 8 bases and the J gene lost 4 bases, with 14 bases spanning the gap. Germline assignment: CDR1 MNHNS and CDR2 SASEGT. The CDR3 is made up of 13 amino acids. CDR3 amino acids: CASGGPRGTEAFF. CDR3 nucleotides: TGTGCCAGCGGGGGTCCCCGGGGCACTGAAGCTTTCTTT.

The chain has TRBV10-3 and TRBJ2-5; 7 nucleotides match TRBD1. The ends lost 8 bases at V and 4 bases at J; junction bases unmatched: 4. This CDR3 has 12 residues. CDR1 and CDR2 (germline): ENHRY, SYGVKD. The DNA of the CDR3 is TGTGCCATCGGAGACAGGGTAGAGACCCAGTACTTC. This codes for CAIGDRVETQYF.

V and J are TRBV15 and TRBJ2-3; 13 nucleotides agree with TRBD2. Germline V gene lookup returns CDR1 LNHNV and CDR2 YYDKDF (reference sequence). The CDR3 contains 18 residues. The trim removed 1 base at V and 2 bases at J, leaving 6 bases unmatched. The DNA for the CDR3 is TGTGCCACCAGCAGAGTTCGGACTAGCGGGGGACTCACAGATACGCAGTATTTT. It is translated as CATSRVRTSGGLTDTQYF. Full variable domain (rest looked up from reference TRBV15 and TRBJ2-3): DAMVIQNPRYQVTQFGKPVTLSCSQTLNHNVMYWYQQKSSQAPKLLFHYYDKDFNNEADTPDNFQSRRPNTSFCFLDIRSPGLGDTAMYLCATSRVRTSGGLTDTQYFGPGTRLTVL.

The rearrangement joins TRBV7-2 to TRBJ1-1, with D unresolved. The CDR3 length is 12 residues. The V gene's germline CDR1 is SGHTA and CDR2 FQGNSA. V lost 5 bases, J lost 2 bases, and 6 bases lay in between. CDR3 nucleotide sequence: TGTGCCAGCAGCCTGACCAACACTGAAGCTTTCTTT. This encodes CASSLTNTEAFF.

The J gene is TRBJ1-4, the V gene TRBV5-4, with 8 positions matching TRBD1. The CDR3 runs 13 residues. The ends lost 3 bases at V and 8 bases at J; junction bases unmatched: 3. Germline values: CDR1 SGHNT, CDR2 YYREEE (reference sequence). CDR3 region: CASSSGQEEKLFF. The DNA of the CDR3 is TGTGCCAGCAGCTCGGGACAGGAGGAAAAACTGTTTTTT.

The V and J genes are TRBV5-4 and TRBJ1-1; 11 bases are a match to TRBD1. The germline V gene encodes CDR1 SGHNT and CDR2 YYREEE (reference sequence). The CDR3 runs 15 residues. Unmatched junction bases numbered 7, after V lost 3 bases and J lost 6 bases. This chain's CDR3 is CASSSGQGAWAEAFF. The DNA for the CDR3 is TGTGCCAGCAGCTCTGGACAGGGGGCCTGGGCTGAAGCTTTCTTT. The variable domain in full, completed from reference TRBV5-4 and TRBJ1-1, reads ETGVTQSPTHLIKTRGQQVTLRCSSQSGHNTVSWYQQALGQGPQFIFQYYREEENGRGNFPPRFSGLQFPNYSSELNVNALELDDSALYLCASSSGQGAWAEAFFGQGTRLTVV.

The chain couples TRBV30 to TRBJ2-7; D perhaps matches TRBD2 (7 bases). Germline CDR1 and CDR2: GTSNPN and SVGIG (reference sequence). Trimming shortened V by 2 bases and J by 4 bases, and 18 bases separated the two germline ends. CDR3 length equals 15 residues. DNA of the CDR3: TGTGCCTGGAGTCCGATGGGGAGGGGGGAGTACGAGCAGTACTTC. It specifies CAWSPMGRGEYEQYF.

This chain joins TRBV5-6 and TRBJ2-4, with D hard to call. V shed 2 bases and J shed 0 bases, with 9 bases lying between them. This CDR3 has 15 amino acids. CDR1 SGHDT and CDR2 YYEEEE come from the germline V gene. For the CDR3, the DNA is TGTGCCAGCAGCTTTGGTTATCTAGCCAAAAACATTCAGTACTTC. Translation gives CASSFGYLAKNIQYF.

This sequence joins TRBV7-3 and TRBJ2-7; 10 nucleotides align to TRBD1. V lost 1 base and J lost 1; bases outside the gene matches: 10. The CDR3 extends over 18 amino acids. Germline-derived CDR1 and CDR2 are SGHTA and FQGTGA. The CDR3 spells CASSLKPGGTGESYEQYF. CDR3 DNA: TGTGCCAGCAGCTTAAAGCCGGGCGGGACAGGGGAGTCCTACGAGCAGTACTTC.

The gene calls are TRBV20-1 and TRBJ1-2; no clear D. Trimming removed 4 bases from V and 7 bases from J, with 10 bases in between. The CDR3 runs to 11 residues. In germline, CDR1 is DFQATT, CDR2 SNEGSKA (reference sequence). The CDR3 DNA reads TGCAGTGCTAAGGATATGTTTGGCTACACCTTC. It codes for CSAKDMFGYTF.

The V call is TRBV6-5, the J call TRBJ1-4, with D possibly TRBD1 on 5 matching bases. The CDR3 runs 14 residues. Germline V gives CDR1 MNHEY, CDR2 SVGAGI. Trimming pared 5 bases from V and 4 bases from J, leaving 11 bases between. The CDR3 coding sequence is TGTGCCAGCAGTAAGGGACGCAATAATGAAAAACTGTTTTTT. The encoded protein is CASSKGRNNEKLFF.

The CDR3, as DNA: TGTGCCAGTGATCAGGGGGCGAACTATGGCTACACCTTC. Translation gives CASDQGANYGYTF. The rearrangement links TRBV7-2 to TRBJ1-2; 8 bases fit TRBD1. From germline, CDR1 is SGHTA and CDR2 FQGNSA. The junction had 5 bases not matched to a gene; V was cut back by 9 bases and J by 2 bases. The CDR3 is 13 amino acids.

This clone is a singleton in its sample. This chain links TRBV7-2 with TRBJ2-3, with 9 bases identical to TRBD2. There are 16 residues in the CDR3. V dropped 1 base and J dropped 6; count of bases not matched to a gene: 8. From germline, CDR1 is SGHTA and CDR2 FQGNSA. CDR3 in DNA: TGTGCCAGCAGCTTAGGGCCAGCGGGGGGAGGGGATACGCAGTATTTT. Its translation: CASSLGPAGGGDTQYF.

The rearrangement uses TRBV6-1 and TRBJ2-7, with 11 bases aligning to TRBD2. The CDR3 is made up of 13 amino acids. Germline trimming cut 9 bases from V and 3 bases from J; bases unmatched to any gene: 4. The germline V gene encodes CDR1 MNHNS and CDR2 SASEGT. The CDR3 sequence: CASLLAGDYEQYF. The DNA of the CDR3 is TGTGCCAGTTTACTAGCGGGGGACTACGAGCAGTACTTC.

This chain connects TRBV5-1 to TRBJ2-7; D may be TRBD2 (5 bases). Trimming took off 0 bases at V and 5 bases at J, with 12 bases between the two ends. This CDR3 is 14 amino acids long. Germline V lookup: CDR1 SGHRS, CDR2 YFSETQ. The CDR3 nucleotides read TGCGCCAGCAGCTTGGGTACGGGGTTGGACGAGCAGTACTTC. Amino acids: CASSLGTGLDEQYF.

The chain couples TRBV10-2 to TRBJ1-6, with a tentative D call TRBD1 (5 bases). Between the trimmed V and J ends, which lost 6 bases and 8 bases, there was a span of 11 bases. CDR3 size: 13 residues. CDR1 is WSHSY, CDR2 SAAADI, per germline. DNA of the CDR3: TGCGCCAGCAGGGCCGGGGGGTATTCACCCCTCCACTTT. Its protein is CASRAGGYSPLHF.

This clone came up a few times. The rearrangement uses TRBV10-3 and TRBJ2-7; no definite D call. CDR3 length equals 12 residues. V was trimmed by 3 bases and J by 2 bases, leaving 5 bases between them. Germline CDR1 and CDR2: ENHRY and SYGVKD. The CDR3 here is CAISESPYEQYF. CDR3 DNA: TGTGCCATCAGTGAATCCCCCTACGAGCAGTACTTC.

This sequence joins TRBV19 and TRBJ1-5; TRBD1 agrees at 8 bases. The CDR3 runs 14 residues. Trimming removed 8 bases from V and 3 bases from J; junction bases left unmatched: 6. Germline loops: CDR1 LNHDA, CDR2 SQIVND (reference sequence). The CDR3 DNA sequence: TGTGCCAGTCAACCAGGGGGCTTCAATCAGCCCCAGCATTTT. Amino acids: CASQPGGFNQPQHF. Full variable domain (rest looked up from reference TRBV19 and TRBJ1-5): DGGITQSPKYLFRKEGQNVTLSCEQNLNHDAMYWYRQDPGQGLRLIYYSQIVNDFQKGDIAEGYSVSREKKESFPLTVTSAQKNPTAFYLCASQPGGFNQPQHFGDGTRLSIL.

The V and J genes are TRBV19 and TRBJ1-3, with TRBD1 as a possible D gene (5 bases). V was pared by 5 bases and J by 0 bases, with 11 bases between. Per germline, CDR1 LNHDA and CDR2 SQIVND (reference sequence). The CDR3 runs 15 residues. This CDR3 is CASSLRGHSGNTIYF. The CDR3 DNA reads TGTGCCAGTAGTTTGAGGGGCCACTCTGGAAACACCATATATTTT.

DNA of the CDR3: TGTGCCAGCTCACCCCCCGGGAGGGACACCGGGGAGCTGTTTTTT. Amino acids: CASSPPGRDTGELFF. V usage is TRBV18 and J usage is TRBJ2-2; 8 bases map to TRBD2. Trimming cost V 3 bases and J 3 bases; bases outside gene matches: 3. Germline V gene lookup returns CDR1 KGHSH and CDR2 LQKENI. CDR3 length equals 15 residues.